This T cell receptor beta chain came from a study of graft-versus-host responses after intestinal transplantation. Whole-study context: Induction with anti-thymocyte globulin, then tacrolimus and steroids for around three years, was given to all recipients. Notes on the study in general: The study associated peak circulating GvH clone levels with early post-transplant HvG declines. GvH clones appeared in recipient marrow, some first in ileum or blood. Patients with graft-donor T cell macrochimerism had high graft-versus-host to host-versus-graft clonal ratios in allografts.

Produced via immunoSEQ multiplex PCR; TCRdb's table is partial and in-frame only. Counted here are 98,000 or so clones, about 82% occurring once; the ten biggest clones make up more than 1.4%. V lost 11 bases, J lost 5 bases, and 7 bases stayed unmatched. Germline V gives CDR1 ENHRY, CDR2 SYGVKD. This CDR3 spans 13 amino acids. Worth noting for this clone: Antigen specificity is unknown.

The V gene is TRBV10-3, the J gene TRBJ2-3; TRBD2 matches 10 bases. The input for sequencing was PBMCs, taken 255 days after intestinal transplant. The source is a human patient who received an intestinal transplant, so some T cells may come from the graft donor. The CDR3 DNA reads as TGTGCCGTTTCTAGCGGGGGTGAAGATACGCAGTATTTT. Translated, it gives CAVSSGGEDTQYF.